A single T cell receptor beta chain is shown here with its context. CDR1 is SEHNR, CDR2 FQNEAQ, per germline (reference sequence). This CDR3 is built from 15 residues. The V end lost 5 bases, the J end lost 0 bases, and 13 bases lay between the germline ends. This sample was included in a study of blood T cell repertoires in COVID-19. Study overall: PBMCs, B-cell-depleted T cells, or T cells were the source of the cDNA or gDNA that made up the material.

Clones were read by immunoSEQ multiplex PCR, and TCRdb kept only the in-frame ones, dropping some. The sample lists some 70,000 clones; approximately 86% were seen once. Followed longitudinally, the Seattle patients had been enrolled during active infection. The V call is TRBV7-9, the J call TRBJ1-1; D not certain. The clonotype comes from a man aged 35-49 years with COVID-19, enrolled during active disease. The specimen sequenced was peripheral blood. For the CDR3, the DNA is TGTGCCAGCAGCCCGGAGGCTGTCATGAACACTGAAGCTTTCTTT. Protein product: CASSPEAVMNTEAFF.